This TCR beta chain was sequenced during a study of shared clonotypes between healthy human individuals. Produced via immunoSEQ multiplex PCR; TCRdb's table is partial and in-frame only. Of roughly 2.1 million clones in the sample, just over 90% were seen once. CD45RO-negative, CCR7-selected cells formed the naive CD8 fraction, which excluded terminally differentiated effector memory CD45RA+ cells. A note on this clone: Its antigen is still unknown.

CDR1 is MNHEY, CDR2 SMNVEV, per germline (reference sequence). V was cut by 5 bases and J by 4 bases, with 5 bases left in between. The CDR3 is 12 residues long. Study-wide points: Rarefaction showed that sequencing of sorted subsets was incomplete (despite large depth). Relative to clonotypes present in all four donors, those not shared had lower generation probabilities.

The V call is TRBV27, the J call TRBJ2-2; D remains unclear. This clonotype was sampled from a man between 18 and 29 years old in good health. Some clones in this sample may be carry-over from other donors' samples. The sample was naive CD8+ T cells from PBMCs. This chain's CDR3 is CASSDLTGELFF. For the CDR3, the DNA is TGTGCCAGCAGTGATCTCACCGGGGAGCTGTTTTTT.